Shown below are 23 T cell receptor beta chains from a single sample sequenced in a study of early T cells in non-severe SARS-CoV-2 infection. Each CDR3 protein is one row after TCRdb ran MiXCR on the 5' RACE reads. The sample shows about 58,000 distinct CDR3 sequences, roughly 12% of them seen only once. Sequences were obtained from whole blood. These receptors were taken from an adult who was a healthcare worker with PCR-confirmed SARS-CoV-2 infection or an uninfected control (not recorded which).

This clonotype has at least ten counts. V gene TRBV7-9 combines with J gene TRBJ2-5; 8 nucleotides align to TRBD1. J lost 1 base, V lost 5 bases, and 3 bases had no gene match. CDR1 is SEHNR, CDR2 FQNEAQ, per germline (reference sequence). There are 14 residues in the CDR3. The CDR3 nucleotides read TGTGCCAGCAGCACCGGACAGGGCCAAGAGACCCAGTACTTC. Translating gives CASSTGQGQETQYF.

The table lists this clonotype with a few counts. This rearrangement joins TRBV10-3 to TRBJ1-2; 10 positions match TRBD1. With 4 bases clipped from V and 10 bases from J, the junction kept 3 bases outside the gene matches. The CDR3 has 12 amino acids. Per germline, CDR1 ENHRY and CDR2 SYGVKD. CDR3 loop: CAISVGQGTYTF. CDR3 coding DNA: TGTGCCATCAGTGTGGGACAGGGGACCTACACCTTC.

The chain recombines TRBV28 with TRBJ1-4, with D tentatively TRBD1 (6 bases). V lost 7 bases, J lost 3 bases, and 15 bases lay in between. CDR3 length: 15 amino acids. Germline V CDR1 and CDR2: MDHEN, SYDVKM. CDR3 loop: CASTRGGGSNEKLFF. The CDR3 bases are TGTGCCAGCACCCGAGGGGGGGGCTCTAATGAAAAACTGTTTTTT. The entire variable domain, with the rest obtained from reference TRBV28 and TRBJ1-4, is as follows: DVKVTQSSRYLVKRTGEKVFLECVQDMDHENMFWYRQDPGLGLRLIYFSYDVKMKEKGDIPEGYSVSREKKERFSLILESASTNQTSMYLCASTRGGGSNEKLFFGSGTQLSVL.

The chain links TRBV30 to TRBJ1-4, with D possibly being TRBD1 (5 bases). The germline V gene encodes CDR1 GTSNPN and CDR2 SVGIG (reference sequence). This CDR3 spans 13 amino acids. The germline V and J ends were trimmed by 2 bases and 8 bases, with 12 bases remaining between them. The CDR3 spells CAWSLGVGEKLFF. The CDR3 nucleotides are TGTGCCTGGAGTCTGGGGGTAGGGGAAAAACTGTTTTTT. Filled out from reference TRBV30 and TRBJ1-4, the complete variable domain reads SQTIHQWPATLVQPVGSPLSLECTVEGTSNPNLYWYRQAAGRGLQLLFYSVGIGQISSEVPQNLSASRPQDRQFILSSKKLLLSDSGFYLCAWSLGVGEKLFFGSGTQLSVL.

This clonotype turned up a few times. The V gene is TRBV28, the J gene TRBJ2-1; TRBD1 aligns across 8 bases. V trimming: 8 bases; J trimming: 3 bases; junction bases outside the gene matches: 3. The V gene's germline CDR1 is MDHEN and CDR2 SYDVKM. There are 13 residues in the CDR3. The CDR3 DNA is TGTGCCAGCCGGACAGGGAACTACAATGAGCAGTTCTTC. Its translation is CASRTGNYNEQFF.

V gene TRBV5-4 combines with J gene TRBJ2-3; D perhaps matches TRBD2 (6 bases). The V end was cut by 3 bases, the J end by 0 bases, with 14 bases between. This CDR3 is built from 16 residues. CDR1 is SGHNT and CDR2 is YYREEE in the germline V gene (reference sequence). Here the CDR3 DNA reads TGTGCCAGCAGCTCCGCCCAGCGGGCTAGCACAGATACGCAGTATTTT. As protein: CASSSAQRASTDTQYF.

This clonotype was seen a handful of times. This rearrangement joins TRBV3-1 to TRBJ2-7; no reliable D call. This CDR3 is built from 13 residues. V was clipped by 5 bases and J by 9 bases, with 17 bases between them. Per the germline V gene, CDR1 is LGHDT and CDR2 is YNNKEL (reference sequence). CDR3 protein: CASSDLLALGQYF. The CDR3 DNA sequence: TGTGCCAGCAGCGACTTGTTGGCCTTAGGGCAGTACTTC.

This clonotype was counted many times. V gene TRBV28 combines with J gene TRBJ2-7; tentatively, D is TRBD2 (5 bases). Germline CDR1 MDHEN, CDR2 SYDVKM. The CDR3 is 15 amino acids. Trimming took off 2 bases at V and 1 base at J, with 12 bases between the two ends. CDR3 DNA: TGTGCCAGCAGTTTACGCGGGTCTGTATCCTACGAGCAGTACTTC. Its translation is CASSLRGSVSYEQYF.

V and J are TRBV12-3 or TRBV12-4 and TRBJ2-1; TRBD2 aligns across 12 bases. Losses at the gene ends were 4 bases for V and 8 bases for J; bases not matched to a gene: 9. The CDR3 spans 16 residues. CDR3 nucleotides: TGTGCCAGCAGTTCCCTGACTAGCGGGAGATTCCATGAGCAGTTCTTC. It yields the protein CASSSLTSGRFHEQFF.

Remarks on this clonotype: At one of its ends the junction is not consistent with the germline gene, which may arise from a read error. The chain links TRBV2 to TRBJ2-7; 8 nucleotides line up with TRBD1. Germline loops: CDR1 SNHLY, CDR2 FYNNEI. This CDR3 spans 13 amino acids. Here the CDR3 reads CVSRGQGPYEQYF. CDR3 DNA sequence: TGTGTCAGCAGAGGACAGGGACCTTACGAGCAGTACTTC.

J is TRBJ2-3 and V is TRBV29-1; TRBD2 might be the D (6 bases). This CDR3 has 16 amino acids. Germline assignment: CDR1 SQVTM and CDR2 ANQGSEA. The V and J ends lost 6 bases and 2 bases respectively, with 21 bases between them. The CDR3 nucleotides are TGCAGCGTCGGGGGAGGTAGCGGAAAACTCACAGATACGCAGTATTTT. Amino acids: CSVGGGSGKLTDTQYF.

This clonotype was observed a few times. The chain uses TRBV7-9 and TRBJ2-7, with D possibly TRBD1 on 5 matching bases. The CDR3 is 13 amino acids. V lost 4 bases and J 6 bases, leaving 13 bases between the germline ends. CDR1 and CDR2 (germline): SEHNR, FQNEAQ (reference sequence). CDR3 residues: CASSSPSQGEQYF. CDR3 DNA sequence: TGTGCCAGCAGCTCCCCCTCCCAGGGCGAGCAGTACTTC.

This clonotype came up a few times. The CDR3: CSVEVFRGREQFF. The CDR3 nucleotides are TGCAGCGTTGAAGTATTTAGGGGGCGAGAGCAGTTCTTC. J is TRBJ2-1 and V is TRBV29-1, with 7 bases that match TRBD1. Unmatched junction bases numbered 7, after V lost 1 base and J lost 10 bases. The CDR3 extends over 13 amino acids. Germline V CDR1 and CDR2: SQVTM, ANQGSEA.

The chain carries TRBV5-5 and TRBJ2-2; D ambiguous. V was cut by 1 base and J by 5 bases, with 3 bases left in between. Germline CDR1 and CDR2: SGHKS and YYEKEE (reference sequence). CDR3 length equals 12 residues. The CDR3 loop reads CASSLSTGELFF. CDR3 coding DNA: TGTGCCAGCAGCTTGAGTACCGGGGAGCTGTTTTTT.

This clonotype was counted between two and nine times. The genes are TRBV18 and TRBJ1-1; D is ambiguous. The CDR3 has 14 amino acids. Trimming removed 3 bases from V and 4 bases from J, with 12 bases in between. Germline V gene data show CDR1 as KGHSH and CDR2 as LQKENI. CDR3 coding DNA: TGTGCCAGCTCACCCACCATAGGAGCCACTGAAGCTTTCTTT. Residues: CASSPTIGATEAFF. Variable domain in full (rest from reference TRBV18 and TRBJ1-1): NAGVMQNPRHLVRRRGQEARLRCSPMKGHSHVYWYRQLPEEGLKFMVYLQKENIIDESGMPKERFSAEFPKEGPSILRIQQVVRGDSAAYFCASSPTIGATEAFFGQGTRLTVV.

This clonotype was seen at least ten times. CDR3 residues: CASSPDGWDEQYF. The CDR3 nucleotides read TGTGCCAGCAGCCCAGACGGATGGGACGAGCAGTACTTC. The chain combines TRBV3-1 with TRBJ2-7, with D hard to call. CDR1 and CDR2 (germline): LGHDT, YNNKEL (reference sequence). The CDR3 is 13 amino acids. Trimming cost V 4 bases and J 5 bases, with 12 bases left between them.

A few counts support this clonotype. The CDR3 is CASSQVEFYEQYF. CDR3 DNA: TGCGCCAGCAGCCAAGTAGAGTTTTACGAGCAGTACTTC. This chain connects TRBV4-1 to TRBJ2-7; D not certain. The CDR3 consists of 13 residues. With 1 base removed from V and 4 bases from J, the gap between germline ends came to 8 bases. The germline V gene has CDR1 MGHRA and CDR2 YSYEKL.

As DNA, the CDR3 is TGCGCCAGCAGCATCGATCGCAGGGAGGATACGCAGTATTTT. This gives the protein CASSIDRREDTQYF. The gene calls are TRBV5-1 and TRBJ2-3; either TRBD1 or TRBD2 may supply D (5 bases each). The length of the CDR3 is 14 residues. The germline V and J ends were trimmed by 4 bases and 6 bases, with 15 bases remaining between them. Germline-derived CDR1 and CDR2 are SGHRS and YFSETQ.

This clonotype was detected a few times. The V gene is TRBV11-2, the J gene TRBJ2-1; 11 bases are a match to TRBD1. Germline V gives CDR1 SGHAT, CDR2 FQNNGV. CDR3 size: 16 residues. J lost 10 bases, V lost 4 bases, and 12 bases had no gene match. The CDR3 DNA reads TGTGCCAGCAGCTCCTACCGGGACAGGGGGGATCTGGAGCAGTTCTTC. It encodes CASSSYRDRGDLEQFF. Using reference TRBV11-2 and TRBJ2-1 for the parts outside the CDR3, the full variable domain is EAGVAQSPRYKIIEKRQSVAFWCNPISGHATLYWYQQILGQGPKLLIQFQNNGVVDDSQLPKDRFSAERLKGVDSTLKIQPAKLEDSAVYLCASSSYRDRGDLEQFFGPGTRLTVL.

This clonotype has a count of ten or more. The chain recombines TRBV2 with TRBJ2-1, with D possibly matching TRBD2 (5 bases). Germline V gives CDR1 SNHLY, CDR2 FYNNEI. V gave up 6 bases and J gave up 2 bases, with 8 bases separating them. The CDR3 length is 13 residues. CDR3 DNA sequence: TGTGCCAGCAGCCCGACTACCTACAATGAGCAGTTCTTC. Translation gives CASSPTTYNEQFF.

The gene calls are TRBV7-8 and TRBJ2-5; D not resolved. The germline gives CDR1 SGHVS, CDR2 FQNEAQ. The CDR3 is 14 amino acids. The V end lost 5 bases, the J end lost 2 bases, and 12 bases lay between the germline ends. CDR3 region: CASSLGRQQETQYF. CDR3 sequence (DNA): TGTGCCAGCAGCCTCGGACGGCAACAAGAGACCCAGTACTTC.

This clonotype showed up many times. The chain has TRBV7-2 and TRBJ2-1; 9 nucleotides line up with TRBD1. V dropped 2 bases and J dropped 7; count of bases not matched to a gene: 6. Looked up from germline, CDR1 is SGHTA and CDR2 is FQGNSA. The CDR3 runs to 15 residues. The CDR3: CASSLRQGGRNEQFF. The CDR3 DNA sequence: TGTGCCAGCAGCTTACGACAGGGGGGTCGGAATGAGCAGTTCTTC.

This clonotype was counted once. V and J are TRBV20-1 and TRBJ2-7; a weak D match, TRBD1 (6 bases). Germline V gene sequence: CDR1 DFQATT, CDR2 SNEGSKA (reference sequence). This CDR3 is built from 13 residues. Trimming took 4 bases from V and 4 from J, leaving 14 bases between them. The CDR3 spells CSAKGRGRYEQYF. The DNA for the CDR3 is TGCAGTGCTAAGGGCAGGGGCCGGTACGAGCAGTACTTC.